Below, 18 T cell receptor beta chains from the same sample are listed, as sequenced in a study of T cells in Graves' hyperthyroidism and ophthalmopathy. What was amplified from RNA transcripts were TCR beta CDR3 regions. A first-round RT-PCR of the TCR CDR3 used the HTBI primer set. TCRdb reprocessed the multiplex PCR reads via MiXCR and lists one record per CDR3 protein. The sample has approximately 34,000 distinct CDR3 sequences; approximately 50% are singletons. The sequencing sample was made of blood. The receptor source for this set is a woman aged 40 to 50 with Graves' ophthalmopathy.

With regard to this clonotype: The CDR3 does not close with the conserved phenylalanine or tryptophan, likely indicating a read error. V gene TRBV10-1 combines with J gene TRBJ1-5, with TRBD1 matching 12 bases. The J segment lost 7 bases and the V segment lost 6 bases, leaving 7 bases of the junction unmatched. Germline V gene lookup returns CDR1 WNHNN and CDR2 SYGVQD (reference sequence). CDR3 length: 15 amino acids. DNA of the CDR3: TGCGCCAGCAGCCTGGGACAGGGGGCAGGACAGCCCCAGCATTAT. Its translation: CASSLGQGAGQPQHY.

CDR3 DNA sequence: TGTGCCAGCAGTGCCACAGGGGAGCTGTTTTTT. Translating it yields CASSATGELFF. This sequence joins TRBV6-1 and TRBJ2-2; D gene ambiguous. Germline values: CDR1 MNHNS, CDR2 SASEGT. Trimming took off 4 bases at V and 8 bases at J, with 5 bases between the two ends. The CDR3 length is 11 residues.

This clonotype was counted at least ten times. The chain joins TRBV3-1 to TRBJ1-4; 7 nucleotides line up with TRBD1. Germline V CDR1 and CDR2: LGHDT, YNNKEL (reference sequence). V lost 4 bases to trimming and J lost 3 bases; unmatched junction nucleotides: 5. CDR3 length equals 15 residues. CDR3 sequence (DNA): TGTGCCAGCAGCCTAAAGACAGGGTCTAATGAAAAACTGTTTTTT. Protein: CASSLKTGSNEKLFF.

Comments on this clonotype: At one end the junction does not follow the germline gene, possibly because of a read error. V is TRBV5-1 and J is TRBJ1-6; 7 bases fit TRBD1. Germline V gene data show CDR1 as SGHRS and CDR2 as YFSETQ. The CDR3 loop spans 14 amino acids. The CDR3 DNA reads as TGCGCCAGCAGCGGCCGGGACAGCAATTCGCCCCTCCACTTT. Protein product: CASSGRDSNSPLHF.

This clonotype was counted many times. The rearrangement links TRBV28 to TRBJ1-5; the D is unclear. Per germline, CDR1 MDHEN and CDR2 SYDVKM. V dropped 3 bases and J dropped 0 bases, with 9 bases sitting between them. This CDR3 has 15 amino acids. CDR3 sequence: CASSLSGPSNQPQHF. The CDR3 coding sequence is TGTGCCAGCAGTTTGTCAGGACCTAGCAATCAGCCCCAGCATTTT. The full variable domain, in which reference TRBV28 and TRBJ1-5 provide the parts outside the CDR3, is DVKVTQSSRYLVKRTGEKVFLECVQDMDHENMFWYRQDPGLGLRLIYFSYDVKMKEKGDIPEGYSVSREKKERFSLILESASTNQTSMYLCASSLSGPSNQPQHFGDGTRLSIL.

This clonotype was seen repeatedly, ten times or more. This chain connects TRBV29-1 to TRBJ2-5, with 13 bases matching TRBD2. The junction had 12 bases not matched to a gene; V was cut back by 6 bases and J by 2 bases. The germline V gene encodes CDR1 SQVTM and CDR2 ANQGSEA. This CDR3 has 17 amino acids. The CDR3 nucleotides read TGCAGCGTCTCAAGACTAGCGGGGGGAAGGGAGCAAGAGACCCAGTACTTC. Encoded protein: CSVSRLAGGREQETQYF.

By its share, this clonotype is medium-sized (0.01 to 0.1%). The gene calls are TRBV19 and TRBJ2-1; D not resolved. The germline gives CDR1 LNHDA, CDR2 SQIVND (reference sequence). V was trimmed by 3 bases and J by 5 bases, leaving 8 bases between them. The CDR3 is made up of 13 amino acids. In DNA, the CDR3 is TGTGCCAGTAGTATTGTGGCAAACAATGAGCAGTTCTTC. Translation: CASSIVANNEQFF. The whole variable domain, filled in from reference TRBV19 and TRBJ2-1, reads DGGITQSPKYLFRKEGQNVTLSCEQNLNHDAMYWYRQDPGQGLRLIYYSQIVNDFQKGDIAEGYSVSREKKESFPLTVTSAQKNPTAFYLCASSIVANNEQFFGPGTRLTVL.

The rearrangement uses TRBV19 and TRBJ2-7, with a weak D call TRBD2 (6 bases). Deletions cut 11 bases from V and 4 bases from J, with 9 bases between. The CDR3 totals 10 residues. Germline assignment: CDR1 LNHDA and CDR2 SQIVND (reference sequence). In DNA form, the CDR3 reads TGTGCCGCGGGATCGTACGAGCAGTACTTC. Encoded protein: CAAGSYEQYF.

In this sample, this clonotype turned up many times. The V and J genes are TRBV11-3 and TRBJ2-5; TRBD2 aligns across 14 bases. The length of the CDR3 is 16 residues. Germline CDR1 and CDR2: SGHNT and YENEEA. V shed 4 bases, J shed 4 bases, and the junction held 5 bases outside the gene matches. The CDR3 bases are TGTGCCAGCAGCTCCGGGACTAGCGGGAGCGTAGAGACCCAGTACTTC. Translation: CASSSGTSGSVETQYF.

In this sample, this clonotype turned up once. This rearrangement joins TRBV24-1 to TRBJ2-7; D gene ambiguous. The CDR3 extends over 8 amino acids. Germline CDR1 KGHDR, CDR2 SFDVKD. The V end was cut by 10 bases, the J end by 5 bases, with 2 bases between. The DNA for the CDR3 is TGTGCCACTAACGAGCAGTACTTC. It encodes CATNEQYF.

This clonotype was counted at least ten times. The chain uses TRBV7-9 and TRBJ2-3, with D possibly being TRBD1 or TRBD2 (5 bases each). The CDR3 is made up of 16 amino acids. The germline CDR1 and CDR2 sequences are SEHNR and FQNEAQ (reference sequence). The V end lost 4 bases, the J end lost 0 bases, and 14 bases lay between the germline ends. CDR3: CASSWGTSRSTDTQYF. The CDR3 DNA reads TGTGCCAGCAGCTGGGGGACGAGCAGAAGCACAGATACGCAGTATTTT.

This clonotype came up many times. This chain uses TRBV5-4 with TRBJ2-5; 9 positions match TRBD2. Germline V gene sequence: CDR1 SGHNT, CDR2 YYREEE (reference sequence). The CDR3 loop spans 15 amino acids. With V trimmed by 10 bases and J by 1 base, 11 bases remained unmatched. The CDR3, as DNA: TGTGCCTCCACCGTTAGCGGGAGCCCCCAAGAGACCCAGTACTTC. Protein product: CASTVSGSPQETQYF.

The V and J genes are TRBV3-1 and TRBJ2-1; possible D gene TRBD1, 6 bases. The V end lost 0 bases, the J end lost 12 bases, and 12 bases lay between the germline ends. CDR3 size: 13 residues. Germline V lookup: CDR1 LGHDT, CDR2 YNNKEL (reference sequence). The DNA of the CDR3 is TGTGCCAGCAGCCAAGATCTAGGGGGAGTGCAGTTCTTC. Protein: CASSQDLGGVQFF.

V and J are TRBV5-5 and TRBJ2-4, with 10 bases that match TRBD1. From germline, CDR1 is SGHKS and CDR2 YYEKEE (reference sequence). The length of the CDR3 is 15 residues. Trimming took 0 bases from V and 9 from J; bases not matched to a gene: 6. The CDR3, as DNA: TGTGCCAGCAGCTTGGTAGGGACAGGGGATTGCATTCAGTACTTC. Translating it yields CASSLVGTGDCIQYF.

The J gene is TRBJ2-2, the V gene TRBV19; D remains ambiguous. Trimming pared 6 bases from V and 8 bases from J, leaving 7 bases between. CDR1 is LNHDA and CDR2 is SQIVND in the germline V gene (reference sequence). CDR3 length: 11 residues. CDR3 sequence (DNA): TGTGCCAGTAGCCGTCGAGGGGAGCTGTTTTTT. It translates to CASSRRGELFF.

This clonotype came up many times. This chain uses TRBV12-3 or TRBV12-4 with TRBJ1-2, with unresolved D. V lost 2 bases to trimming and J lost 8 bases, with 12 bases between them. The CDR3 is 13 amino acids. Here the CDR3 DNA reads TGTGCCAGCAGTTTAATGGGATCTGAGGGCTACACCTTC. It yields the protein CASSLMGSEGYTF.

This clonotype was recorded at least ten times. The chain is built from TRBV4-1 and TRBJ1-2; D is undetermined. Germline V CDR1 and CDR2: MGHRA, YSYEKL. This CDR3 has 15 amino acids. The ends were cut back, 1 base at V and 4 bases at J, with 13 bases in the middle. As DNA, the CDR3 is TGCGCCAGCAGCCAAGGGGGAGGGTTGGGCTATGGCTACACCTTC. Protein product: CASSQGGGLGYGYTF.

This chain connects TRBV5-4 to TRBJ2-7; 8 positions match TRBD1. Looked up from germline, CDR1 is SGHNT and CDR2 is YYREEE (reference sequence). The length of the CDR3 is 13 residues. The V segment lost 5 bases and the J segment 6 bases; nucleotides outside the gene matches: 7. CDR3: CASRPRTGREQYF. In nucleotides, the CDR3 is TGTGCCAGCAGACCTAGGACAGGGCGCGAGCAGTACTTC.